The T cell receptor (beta chain) described here comes from a study of blood T cells in healthy people across ages. V dropped 5 bases and J dropped 1; count of bases not matched to a gene: 10. Germline CDR1 is SEHNR and CDR2 is FQNEAQ (reference sequence). The CDR3 loop spans 18 amino acids. Overall study results and limits: Significant beta diversity loss was already apparent by age roughly 38, declining roughly linearly.

Primers used in a second PCR of about 6 to 11 cycles were a sample-barcoded 5' primer and a J-beta primer mix. TCRdb redid the calling of the 5' RACE reads with MiXCR, one entry per CDR3 protein. Here the sample spans some 1.6 million distinct CDR3 sequences, roughly 32% being singletons. Caucasian, healthy and from Russia, the donors were aged between about 6 and 100. This clonotype was counted many times. Its antigen is still unknown. The gene calls are TRBV7-9 and TRBJ2-7, with TRBD2 matching 14 bases. This sequence was found in a woman in her thirties in good health. Sequencing was performed on blood. CDR3 nucleotides: TGTGCCAGCAGCGAGGGACTAGCGGGAGAACTGTATTCCTACGAGCAGTACTTC. As protein: CASSEGLAGELYSYEQYF.